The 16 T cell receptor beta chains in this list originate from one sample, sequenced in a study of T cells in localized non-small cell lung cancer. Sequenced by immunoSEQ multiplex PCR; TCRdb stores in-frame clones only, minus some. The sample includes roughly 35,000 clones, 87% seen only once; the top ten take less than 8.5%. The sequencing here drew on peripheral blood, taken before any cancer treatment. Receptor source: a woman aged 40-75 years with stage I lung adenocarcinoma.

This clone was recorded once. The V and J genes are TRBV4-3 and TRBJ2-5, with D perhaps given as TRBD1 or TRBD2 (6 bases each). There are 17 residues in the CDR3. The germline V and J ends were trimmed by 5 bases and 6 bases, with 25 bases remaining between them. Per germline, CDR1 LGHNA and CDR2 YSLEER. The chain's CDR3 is CASSDTSYQGRRKTQYF. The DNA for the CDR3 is TGCGCCAGCAGCGACACTTCCTATCAGGGGAGGAGGAAGACCCAGTACTTC.

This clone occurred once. CDR3 coding DNA: TGTGCCAGCAGTTTCCGGACAGGGCCGAATTCACCCCTCCACTTT. Its protein is CASSFRTGPNSPLHF. The chain combines TRBV6-5 with TRBJ1-6; 8 bases fit TRBD1. This CDR3 region has 15 residues. V lost 4 bases, J lost 7 bases, and 6 bases stayed unmatched. Germline CDR1 and CDR2: MNHEY and SVGAGI.

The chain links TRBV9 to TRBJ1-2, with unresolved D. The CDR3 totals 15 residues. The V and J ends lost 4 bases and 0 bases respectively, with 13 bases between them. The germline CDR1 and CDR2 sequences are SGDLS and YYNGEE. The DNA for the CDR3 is TGTGCCAGCAGCAGATACAGTGACCCTAACTATGGCTACACCTTC. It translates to CASSRYSDPNYGYTF. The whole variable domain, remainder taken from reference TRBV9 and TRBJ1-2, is DSGVTQTPKHLITATGQRVTLRCSPRSGDLSVYWYQQSLDQGLQFLIQYYNGEERAKGNILERFSAQQFPDLHSELNLSSLELGDSALYFCASSRYSDPNYGYTFGSGTRLTVV.

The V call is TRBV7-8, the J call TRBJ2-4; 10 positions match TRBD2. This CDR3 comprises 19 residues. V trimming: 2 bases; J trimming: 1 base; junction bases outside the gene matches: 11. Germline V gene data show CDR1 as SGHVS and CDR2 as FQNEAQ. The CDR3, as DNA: TGTGCCAGCAGCTTAAGTTGGTCTAGCGGGAGAGGGGCCAAAAACATTCAGTACTTC. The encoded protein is CASSLSWSSGRGAKNIQYF.

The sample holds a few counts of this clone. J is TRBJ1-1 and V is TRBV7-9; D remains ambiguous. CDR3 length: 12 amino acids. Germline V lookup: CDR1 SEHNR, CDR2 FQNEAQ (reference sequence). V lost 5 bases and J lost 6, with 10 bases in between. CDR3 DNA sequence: TGTGCCAGCAGCCGAACGTACGCTGAAGCTTTCTTT. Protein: CASSRTYAEAFF.

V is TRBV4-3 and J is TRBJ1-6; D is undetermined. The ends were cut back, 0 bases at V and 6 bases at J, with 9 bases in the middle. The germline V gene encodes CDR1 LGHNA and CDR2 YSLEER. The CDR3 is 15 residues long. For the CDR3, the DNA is TGCGCCAGCAGCCAAGATGTACAGCCTAATTCACCCCTCCACTTT. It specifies CASSQDVQPNSPLHF.

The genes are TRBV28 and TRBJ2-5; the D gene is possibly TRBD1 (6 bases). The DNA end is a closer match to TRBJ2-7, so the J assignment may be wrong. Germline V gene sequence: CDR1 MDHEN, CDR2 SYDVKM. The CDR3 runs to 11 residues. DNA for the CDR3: TGTGCCGTCACAGGGTCCCACGAGCAGTACTTC. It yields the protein CAVTGSHEQYF.

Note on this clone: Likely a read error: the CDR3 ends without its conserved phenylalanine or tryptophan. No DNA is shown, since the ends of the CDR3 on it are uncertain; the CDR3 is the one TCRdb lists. This CDR3 is CASSLARAGPPFVL. V usage is TRBV7-2 and J usage is TRBJ1-1. Germline CDR1 and CDR2: SGHTA and FQGNSA. The CDR3 is 14 residues long, counting both termini.

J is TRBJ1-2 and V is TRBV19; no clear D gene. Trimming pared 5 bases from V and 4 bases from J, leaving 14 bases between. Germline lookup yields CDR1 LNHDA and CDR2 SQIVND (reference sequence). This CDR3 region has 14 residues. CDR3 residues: CASSDSGRIYGYTF. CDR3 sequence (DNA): TGTGCCAGTAGTGATTCTGGCAGGATCTATGGCTACACCTTC.

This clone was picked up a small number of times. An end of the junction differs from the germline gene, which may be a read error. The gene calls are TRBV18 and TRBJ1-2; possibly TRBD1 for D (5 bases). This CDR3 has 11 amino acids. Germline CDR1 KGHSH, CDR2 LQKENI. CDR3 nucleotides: TGTGCCAGCTCTCGGGACGGAGCTTACTCCTTC. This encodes CASSRDGAYSF. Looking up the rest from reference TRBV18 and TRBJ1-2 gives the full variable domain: NAGVMQNPRHLVRRRGQEARLRCSPMKGHSHVYWYRQLPEEGLKFMVYLQKENIIDESGMPKERFSAEFPKEGPSILRIQQVVRGDSAAYFCASSRDGAYSFGSGTRLTVV.

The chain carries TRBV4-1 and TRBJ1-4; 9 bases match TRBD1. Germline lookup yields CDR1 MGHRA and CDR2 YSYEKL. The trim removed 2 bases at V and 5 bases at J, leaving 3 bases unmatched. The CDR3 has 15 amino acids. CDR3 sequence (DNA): TGCGCCAGCAGCCAAACGGGGACAGGGAATGAAAAACTGTTTTTT. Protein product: CASSQTGTGNEKLFF.

The CDR3 DNA reads as TGTGCCAGCAGCCTACAGGGGGCGGAAAATTCACCCCTCCACTTT. Translating gives CASSLQGAENSPLHF. The chain combines TRBV7-9 with TRBJ1-6, with 9 bases identical to TRBD1. The CDR3 runs to 15 residues. Germline loops: CDR1 SEHNR, CDR2 FQNEAQ (reference sequence). Losses at the gene ends were 5 bases for V and 7 bases for J; bases not matched to a gene: 6.

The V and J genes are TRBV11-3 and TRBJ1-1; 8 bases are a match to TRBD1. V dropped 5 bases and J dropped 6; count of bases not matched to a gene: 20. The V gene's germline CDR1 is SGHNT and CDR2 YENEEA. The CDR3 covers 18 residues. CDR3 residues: CASSPTKRTGRKRAEAFF. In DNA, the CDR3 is TGTGCCAGCAGCCCAACCAAGAGGACAGGGCGAAAAAGGGCTGAAGCTTTCTTT.

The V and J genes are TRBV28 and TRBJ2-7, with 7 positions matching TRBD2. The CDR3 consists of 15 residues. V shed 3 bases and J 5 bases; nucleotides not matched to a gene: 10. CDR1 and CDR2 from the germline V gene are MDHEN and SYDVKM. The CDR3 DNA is TGTGCCAGCAGTTTGTCTAGCGGCCCCAGAGACGAGCAGTACTTC. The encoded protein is CASSLSSGPRDEQYF.

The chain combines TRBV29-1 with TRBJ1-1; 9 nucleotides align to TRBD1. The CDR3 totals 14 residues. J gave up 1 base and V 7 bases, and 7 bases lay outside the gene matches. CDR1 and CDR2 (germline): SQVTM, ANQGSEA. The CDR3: CSARPDRGNTEAFF. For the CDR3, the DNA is TGCAGCGCTCGACCGGACAGGGGGAACACTGAAGCTTTCTTT.

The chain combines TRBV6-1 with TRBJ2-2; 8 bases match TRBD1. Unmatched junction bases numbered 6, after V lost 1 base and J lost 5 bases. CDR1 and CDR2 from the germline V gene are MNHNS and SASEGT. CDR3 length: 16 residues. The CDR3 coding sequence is TGTGCCAGCAGTGAAGGGGGGGACAGGCTTACCGGGGAGCTGTTTTTT. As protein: CASSEGGDRLTGELFF.